The T cell receptor beta chain described here comes from a study of T cell responses to AZD1222 COVID-19 vaccine. Study information: Combined were second doses at about 4 or about 12 weeks.

The germline gives CDR1 SGDLS, CDR2 YYNGEE. The CDR3 runs to 16 residues. V shed 0 bases, J shed 4 bases, and the junction held 5 bases outside the gene matches. In regard to this clone: Its antigen is undetermined.

Points from the study as a whole: Spike regions recognized by vaccine-associated CD4 TCRs spanned the protein, led by 160-218 and 743-854. Increases in Spike-specific TCR breadth and depth were seen after two AZD1222 doses. Females made up more of the donors, who were largely white British, and clonal diversity may have come out too low.

The method was immunoSEQ multiplex PCR; TCRdb's version includes in-frame clones alone and lacks a portion of them. The data contain fewer than 150,000 clones, under 95% of them singletons. This TCR derives from an adult in good health. The chain has TRBV9 and TRBJ2-7; 12 bases line up with TRBD2. The input for sequencing was peripheral blood, taken on day 0 of AZD1222 vaccination. In nucleotides, the CDR3 is TGTGCCAGCAGCGTAGGTCCTGGGACTAGCGGGTACGAGCAGTACTTC. Residues: CASSVGPGTSGYEQYF.